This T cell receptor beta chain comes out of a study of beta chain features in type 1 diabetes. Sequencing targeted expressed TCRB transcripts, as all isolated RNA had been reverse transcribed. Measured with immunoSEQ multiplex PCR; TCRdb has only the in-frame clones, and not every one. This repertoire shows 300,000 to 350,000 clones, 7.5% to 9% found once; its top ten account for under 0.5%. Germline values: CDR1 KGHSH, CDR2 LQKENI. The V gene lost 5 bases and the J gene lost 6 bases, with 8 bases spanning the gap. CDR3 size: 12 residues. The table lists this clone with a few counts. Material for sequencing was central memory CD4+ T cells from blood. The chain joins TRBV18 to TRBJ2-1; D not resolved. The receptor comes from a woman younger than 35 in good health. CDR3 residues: CASSASRNEQFF. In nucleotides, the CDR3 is TGTGCCAGCTCAGCTAGTCGCAATGAGCAGTTCTTC.